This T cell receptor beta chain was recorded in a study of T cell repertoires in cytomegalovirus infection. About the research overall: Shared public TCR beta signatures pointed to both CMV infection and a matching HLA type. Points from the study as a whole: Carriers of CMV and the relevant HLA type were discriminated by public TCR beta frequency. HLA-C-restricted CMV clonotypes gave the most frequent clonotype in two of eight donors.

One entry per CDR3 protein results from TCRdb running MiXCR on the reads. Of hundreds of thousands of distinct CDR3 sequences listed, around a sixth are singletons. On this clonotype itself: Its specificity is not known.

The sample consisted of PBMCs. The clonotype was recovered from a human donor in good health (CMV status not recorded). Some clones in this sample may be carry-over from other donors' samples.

Here the CDR3 reads CASRTRGTNEKLFF. The CDR3 nucleotides are TGTGCCAGCAGGACCAGGGGGACTAATGAAAAACTGTTTTTT. The chain recombines TRBV6-5 with TRBJ1-4; 7 nucleotides align to TRBD1. The germline V gene has CDR1 MNHEY and CDR2 SVGAGI. The CDR3 is 14 amino acids. Trimming cost V 6 bases and J 2 bases; bases outside gene matches: 3.